The source of this T cell receptor beta chain is a study of T cells after yellow fever vaccination. Study-wide findings and caveats: On re-exposure, the response was weaker but peaked faster, at day 5 versus 15. The study re-detected most primary-vaccination clones after the booster (96% CD4, approximately 88% CD8).

For TCR, cDNA came from 5'RACE template switching, which added a universal primer site and UMIs. Each CDR3 protein gets one entry after TCRdb re-called the 5' RACE reads with MiXCR. This table holds 100,000 to 150,000 distinct CDR3 sequences, roughly 6.7% found once. The CDR3 extends over 12 amino acids. CDR1 DFQATT and CDR2 SNEGSKA come from the germline V gene (reference sequence). V gave up 6 bases and J gave up 5 bases, with 13 bases separating them. At least ten counts were recorded for this clonotype. Its antigen is not known. The chain joins TRBV20-1 to TRBJ2-5, with D tentatively TRBD2 (5 bases). The specimen comprised CD4+ T cells sorted from PBMCs, sampled 10 days after the first yellow fever vaccination. The receptor was derived from a young man who received the YFV17D yellow fever vaccine. Here the CDR3 reads CSAKTRGETQYF. The CDR3 DNA reads as TGCAGTGCAAAGACACGAGGGGAGACCCAGTACTTC.